This T cell receptor (beta chain) is from a study of control samples from healthy donors and cancer patients. Method: immunoSEQ multiplex PCR; TCRdb's copy keeps in-frame clones and lacks some. Of 150,000 or so clones in the sample, roughly 93% were seen once. This clonotype originated in a young man in good health. Sequenced: blood.

The CDR3 reads CASSLMGNPRSGYTF. The CDR3 DNA follows: TGTGCCAGCAGCTTAATGGGGAACCCTCGCTCGGGCTACACCTTC. V usage is TRBV7-9 and J usage is TRBJ1-2; no firm D call. With 2 bases removed from V and 8 bases from J, the gap between germline ends came to 18 bases. Germline-derived CDR1 and CDR2 are SEHNR and FQNEAQ (reference sequence). This CDR3 spans 15 amino acids.